This entry lists 24 T cell receptor beta chains sequenced from one sample in a study of shared clonotypes between healthy human individuals. Here immunoSEQ multiplex PCR was the method, and the copy in TCRdb shows in-frame clones only, minus some. Here the sample spans under 750,000 clones, around 77% being singletons. Sample: memory CD4+ T cells sorted from blood. Subset noted: CD45RA-negative fraction. These receptors were taken from a woman between 25 and 40 years old in good health.

The chain employs TRBV2 and TRBJ2-5; D ambiguous. The last part of the DNA fits TRBJ2-7 better; the J call may be wrong. This CDR3 contains 12 residues. Germline V gene lookup returns CDR1 SNHLY and CDR2 FYNNEI. The CDR3, as DNA: TGTGCCAGCAGTGACACCACCTACGAGCAGTACTTC. It translates to CASSDTTYEQYF.

The J gene is TRBJ2-7, the V gene TRBV6-5, with D perhaps assigned TRBD1 or TRBD2 (5 bases each). This CDR3 comprises 13 residues. Germline CDR1 reads MNHEY; CDR2 reads SVGAGI. The V end lost 5 bases, the J end lost 4 bases, and 12 bases lay between the germline ends. The CDR3 DNA reads TGTGCCAGCAGTCCGGGACCGGAGTACGAGCAGTACTTC. Amino acids: CASSPGPEYEQYF.

This clone was seen a handful of times. The chain joins TRBV10-2 to TRBJ2-2; D is uncertain. The CDR3 has 14 amino acids. Deletions cut 5 bases from V and 1 base from J, with 8 bases between. From germline, CDR1 is WSHSY and CDR2 SAAADI. The CDR3 spells CASSTLGNTGELFF. Written as DNA, the CDR3 is TGCGCCAGCAGTACATTGGGGAACACCGGGGAGCTGTTTTTT.

This clone came up a few times. The CDR3 spells CASSRGLAGKTETQYF. The DNA for the CDR3 is TGTGCCAGCAGTCGGGGACTAGCGGGGAAGACAGAGACCCAGTACTTC. The chain links TRBV28 to TRBJ2-5; 13 bases fit TRBD2. V lost 5 bases and J lost 4; bases outside the gene matches: 7. The CDR3 covers 16 residues. Per the germline V gene, CDR1 is MDHEN and CDR2 is SYDVKM.

V gene TRBV5-4 combines with J gene TRBJ2-1; 15 nucleotides align to TRBD2. The junction had 5 bases not matched to a gene; V was cut back by 6 bases and J by 7 bases. CDR3 length: 15 amino acids. CDR1 and CDR2 from the germline V gene are SGHNT and YYREEE (reference sequence). CDR3: CASTAGLAGGNEQFF. CDR3 DNA: TGTGCCAGCACCGCCGGACTAGCGGGAGGGAATGAGCAGTTCTTC.

This sequence joins TRBV11-2 and TRBJ1-4; D is possibly TRBD1 (6 bases). Germline loops: CDR1 SGHAT, CDR2 FQNNGV. The V gene lost 4 bases and the J gene lost 10 bases, with 13 bases spanning the gap. The CDR3 has 13 residues. The CDR3 here is CASSSWGGRKLFF. CDR3 bases: TGTGCCAGCAGCTCATGGGGGGGGCGAAAACTGTTTTTT.

This clone was observed a handful of times. In DNA form, the CDR3 reads TGTGCCAGCAGTCGACAGGGACGGAACACTGAAGCTTTCTTT. Translating gives CASSRQGRNTEAFF. This chain joins TRBV2 and TRBJ1-1; 7 bases are shared with TRBD1. Unmatched junction bases numbered 4, after V lost 5 bases and J lost 1 base. CDR1 is SNHLY, CDR2 FYNNEI, per germline. This CDR3 contains 14 residues.

The rearrangement joins TRBV5-1 to TRBJ2-7, with TRBD1 matching over 11 bases. V shed 6 bases, J shed 2 bases, and the junction held 4 bases outside the gene matches. CDR1 and CDR2 from the germline V gene are SGHRS and YFSETQ. This CDR3 is 14 amino acids long. The CDR3 DNA is TGCGCCAGCACCACGGGACAGGGGGCCTACGAGCAGTACTTC. Protein product: CASTTGQGAYEQYF.

The J gene is TRBJ2-7, the V gene TRBV5-1; 8 nucleotides agree with TRBD1. The germline gives CDR1 SGHRS, CDR2 YFSETQ. The CDR3 is made up of 14 amino acids. J lost 3 bases, V lost 7 bases, and 9 bases had no gene match. CDR3: CASSMTGEFYEQYF. The CDR3 bases are TGCGCCAGCTCAATGACAGGGGAGTTCTACGAGCAGTACTTC.

The chain carries TRBV25-1 and TRBJ1-1, with unresolved D. The germline CDR1 and CDR2 sequences are MGHDK and SYGVNS. Deletions cut 7 bases from V and 3 bases from J, with 9 bases between. The CDR3 has 12 amino acids. CDR3 residues: CASMRGDTEAFF. The CDR3 nucleotides read TGTGCCAGCATGCGGGGAGACACTGAAGCTTTCTTT.

V usage is TRBV10-1 and J usage is TRBJ2-2; 9 nucleotides agree with TRBD2. The CDR3 spans 16 residues. The V and J ends lost 7 bases and 4 bases, in that order; junction bases with no gene match: 10. Germline values: CDR1 WNHNN, CDR2 SYGVQD (reference sequence). CDR3 DNA sequence: TGCGCCAGCAAGTCTAGCGGGGCAACCAGCACCGGGGAGCTGTTTTTT. It specifies CASKSSGATSTGELFF.

The chain joins TRBV6-6 to TRBJ1-3; 7 bases map to TRBD1. After removal of 6 bases from V and 4 bases from J, the junction contained 9 bases not matched to a gene. CDR1 MNHNY and CDR2 SVGAGI come from the germline V gene (reference sequence). This CDR3 is 15 amino acids long. The chain's CDR3 is CASSSTGAKGNTIYF. CDR3 nucleotides: TGTGCCAGCAGCAGCACAGGGGCTAAGGGAAACACCATATATTTT.

This clone was picked up many times. The chain couples TRBV27 to TRBJ2-2; the D gene could be TRBD1 or TRBD2 (5 bases each). The CDR3 consists of 14 residues. The ends were cut back, 8 bases at V and 3 bases at J, with 13 bases in the middle. Germline V lookup: CDR1 MNHEY, CDR2 SMNVEV (reference sequence). CDR3 sequence: CASSYRGDTGELFF. The DNA of the CDR3 is TGTGCCAGCTCCTATCGAGGGGACACCGGGGAGCTGTTTTTT.

This clone was seen only a few times. This chain connects TRBV6-6 to TRBJ2-5; TRBD2 matches at 11 bases. The CDR3 spans 13 residues. After removal of 6 bases from V and 9 bases from J, the junction contained 6 bases not matched to a gene. Germline V gene sequence: CDR1 MNHNY, CDR2 SVGAGI (reference sequence). CDR3 protein: CASRKLAGAAQYF. CDR3 DNA: TGTGCCAGCAGAAAACTAGCGGGGGCGGCCCAGTACTTC.

This clone appeared once. The chain carries TRBV28 and TRBJ1-2; unclear D gene. The CDR3 loop spans 15 amino acids. Germline assignment: CDR1 MDHEN and CDR2 SYDVKM. V was cut by 3 bases and J by 8 bases, with 19 bases left in between. The CDR3 region is CASSLQLTTLGGYTF. In DNA form, the CDR3 reads TGTGCCAGCAGTTTGCAACTCACCACCCTGGGAGGCTACACCTTC.

There are a few counts of this clone. The J gene is TRBJ1-3, the V gene TRBV30; TRBD1 is a possible D gene (5 bases). The V gene lost 7 bases and the J gene lost 0 bases, with 13 bases spanning the gap. CDR3 size: 14 residues. Germline assignment: CDR1 GTSNPN and CDR2 SVGIG (reference sequence). This CDR3 reads CASVRANSGNTIYF. CDR3 nucleotides: TGTGCCTCAGTCAGGGCAAACTCTGGAAACACCATATATTTT.

The chain links TRBV6-6 to TRBJ1-3; 7 bases map to TRBD1. This CDR3 has 15 amino acids. Trimming at V came to 5 bases and at J to 4 bases, leaving 8 bases not matched to a gene. Per germline, CDR1 MNHNY and CDR2 SVGAGI (reference sequence). The CDR3 DNA reads TGTGCCAGCAGTCCTACAGGGGATGGAGGAAACACCATATATTTT. Residues: CASSPTGDGGNTIYF.

This sequence joins TRBV7-8 and TRBJ2-7, with 9 bases identical to TRBD1. This CDR3 comprises 16 residues. Germline assignment: CDR1 SGHVS and CDR2 FQNEAQ. Trimming removed 5 bases from V and 2 bases from J; junction bases left unmatched: 10. The CDR3 nucleotides are TGTGCCAGCAGCCTAGTAACGGGACAGGGTGCCTACGAGCAGTACTTC. Translated, it gives CASSLVTGQGAYEQYF.

The chain employs TRBV9 and TRBJ2-2; D uncertain. V lost 6 bases and J 0 bases, leaving 15 bases between the germline ends. Per germline, CDR1 SGDLS and CDR2 YYNGEE. There are 16 residues in the CDR3. CDR3 nucleotide sequence: TGTGCCAGCAAACCGGACCCCCACGCGAACACCGGGGAGCTGTTTTTT. It encodes CASKPDPHANTGELFF.

This chain joins TRBV5-1 and TRBJ2-3; 9 bases agree with TRBD2. Germline assignment: CDR1 SGHRS and CDR2 YFSETQ. The junction had 7 bases not matched to a gene; V was cut back by 0 bases and J by 2 bases. This CDR3 contains 17 residues. The CDR3 region is CASSLAPSGTATDTQYF. In nucleotides, the CDR3 is TGCGCCAGCAGCTTGGCCCCTAGCGGGACCGCCACAGATACGCAGTATTTT.

This clone was detected many times. This sequence joins TRBV6-5 and TRBJ2-1; 7 nucleotides line up with TRBD2. V lost 6 bases to trimming and J lost 8 bases; unmatched junction nucleotides: 4. The CDR3 spans 12 residues. Germline loops: CDR1 MNHEY, CDR2 SVGAGI. The CDR3 bases are TGTGCCAGCAGCCCTGGGGGGGATGAGCAGTTCTTC. This translates into CASSPGGDEQFF.

The chain couples TRBV5-4 to TRBJ1-2; D ambiguous. V was clipped by 1 base and J by 3 bases, with 7 bases between them. Germline CDR1 is SGHNT and CDR2 is YYREEE (reference sequence). The CDR3 has 13 residues. CDR3 loop: CASSLKRDYGYTF. For the CDR3, the DNA is TGTGCCAGCAGCTTGAAGAGGGACTATGGCTACACCTTC.

This clone was found once. This chain joins TRBV6-5 and TRBJ1-2; D remains ambiguous. The CDR3 totals 14 residues. The ends were cut back, 6 bases at V and 1 base at J, with 12 bases in the middle. CDR1 and CDR2 from the germline V gene are MNHEY and SVGAGI. The CDR3 bases are TGTGCCAGCAGCCTACCGACTGGTAACTATGGCTACACCTTC. Protein sequence: CASSLPTGNYGYTF.

As to this clone: This sample includes further DNA sequences coding for the same CDR3. The chain employs TRBV28 and TRBJ2-7; 7 positions match TRBD2. The CDR3 extends over 13 amino acids. Germline-derived CDR1 and CDR2 are MDHEN and SYDVKM. V lost 6 bases to trimming and J lost 3 bases; unmatched junction nucleotides: 5. CDR3 protein: CASSPPGGYEQYF. The CDR3 DNA is TGTGCCAGCAGCCCCCCGGGGGGCTACGAGCAGTACTTC.